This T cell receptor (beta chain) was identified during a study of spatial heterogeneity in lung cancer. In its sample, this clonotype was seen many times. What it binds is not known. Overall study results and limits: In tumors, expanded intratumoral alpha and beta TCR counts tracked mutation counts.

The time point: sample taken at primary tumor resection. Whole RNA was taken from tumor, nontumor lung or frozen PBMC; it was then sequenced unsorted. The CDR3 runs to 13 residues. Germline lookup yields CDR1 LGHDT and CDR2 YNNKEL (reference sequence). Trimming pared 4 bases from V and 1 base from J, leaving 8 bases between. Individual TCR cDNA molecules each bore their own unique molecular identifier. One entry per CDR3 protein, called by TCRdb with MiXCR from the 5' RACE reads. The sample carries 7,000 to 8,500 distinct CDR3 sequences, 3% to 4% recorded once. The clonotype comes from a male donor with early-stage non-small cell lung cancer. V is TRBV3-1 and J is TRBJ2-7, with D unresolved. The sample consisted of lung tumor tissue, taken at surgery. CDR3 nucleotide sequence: TGTGCCAGCAGCCGCCTCTCTTCCTACGAGCAGTACTTC. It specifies CASSRLSSYEQYF.